This T cell receptor beta chain derives from a study of identical twins. Study-level results: Out-of-frame alpha sequences shared between twins exhibited an excess of low generation probability. Because invariant MAIT and iNKT cells could be present, zero-insertion analyses could be partly confounded.

CDR3 length: 14 amino acids. The germline V gene has CDR1 SGDLS and CDR2 YYNGEE. Trimming stripped 2 bases from V and 5 bases from J, with 13 bases between. TCRdb itself ran the 5' RACE reads through MiXCR, one entry per CDR3 protein. The sample carries 570,000 or so distinct CDR3 sequences, around 9.6% recorded once. All donors were healthy, and all were Caucasian. This clonotype showed up just a few times. Its specificity is unknown. A further study also used this sample, focusing on yellow fever vaccine responses in identical twins.

The V and J genes are TRBV9 and TRBJ1-1; D call uncertain. The sequenced sample consisted of PBMCs. This sequence originates from a woman aged 18-29 years in good health. In DNA, the CDR3 is TGTGCCAGCAGCGTGCCGGGTCCGGGTACTGAAGCTTTCTTT. Translating gives CASSVPGPGTEAFF.